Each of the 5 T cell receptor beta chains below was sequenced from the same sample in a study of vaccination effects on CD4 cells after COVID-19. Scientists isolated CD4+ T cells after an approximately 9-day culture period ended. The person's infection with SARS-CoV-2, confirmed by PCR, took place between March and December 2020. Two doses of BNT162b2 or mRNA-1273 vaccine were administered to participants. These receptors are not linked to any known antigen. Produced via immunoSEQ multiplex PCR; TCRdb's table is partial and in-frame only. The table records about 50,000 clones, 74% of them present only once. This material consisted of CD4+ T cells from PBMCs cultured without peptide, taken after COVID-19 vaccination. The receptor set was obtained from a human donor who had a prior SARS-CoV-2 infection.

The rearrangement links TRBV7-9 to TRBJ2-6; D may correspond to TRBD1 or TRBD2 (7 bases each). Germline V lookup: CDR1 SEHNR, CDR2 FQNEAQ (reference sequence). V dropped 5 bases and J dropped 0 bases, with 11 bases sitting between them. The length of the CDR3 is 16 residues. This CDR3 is CASSPGGASGANVLTF. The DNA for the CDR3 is TGTGCCAGCAGCCCAGGGGGGGCCTCTGGGGCCAACGTCCTGACTTTC.

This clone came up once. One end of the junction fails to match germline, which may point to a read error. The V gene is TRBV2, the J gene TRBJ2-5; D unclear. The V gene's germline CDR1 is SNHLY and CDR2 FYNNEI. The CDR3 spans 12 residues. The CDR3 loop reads CASSFSSSSRNF. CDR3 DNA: TGTGCCAGCAGTTTCAGTTCTTCATCCCGTAACTTC.

CDR3 DNA sequence: TGCGCCAGCAGACCCGGACTAGCGGGACGGAACGAGCAGTACTTC. It encodes CASRPGLAGRNEQYF. J is TRBJ2-7 and V is TRBV4-1; 12 nucleotides line up with TRBD2. The J segment lost 5 bases and the V segment lost 6 bases, leaving 8 bases of the junction unmatched. The CDR3 runs 15 residues. Germline V CDR1 and CDR2: MGHRA, YSYEKL.

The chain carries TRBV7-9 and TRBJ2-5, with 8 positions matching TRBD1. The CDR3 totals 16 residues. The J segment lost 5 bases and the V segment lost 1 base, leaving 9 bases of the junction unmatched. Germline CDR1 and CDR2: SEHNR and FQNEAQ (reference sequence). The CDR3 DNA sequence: TGTGCCAGCAGCTTAGGGACAGGGAATTTGGTTGAGACCCAGTACTTC. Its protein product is CASSLGTGNLVETQYF. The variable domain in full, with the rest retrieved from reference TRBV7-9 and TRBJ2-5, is DTGVSQNPRHKITKRGQNVTFRCDPISEHNRLYWYRQTLGQGPEFLTYFQNEAQLEKSRLLSDRFSAERPKGSFSTLEIQRTEQGDSAMYLCASSLGTGNLVETQYFGPGTRLLVL.

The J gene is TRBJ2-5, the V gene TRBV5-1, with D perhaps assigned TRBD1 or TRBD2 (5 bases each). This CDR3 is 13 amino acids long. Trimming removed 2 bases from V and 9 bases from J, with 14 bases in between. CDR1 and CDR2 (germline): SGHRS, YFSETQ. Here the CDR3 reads CASSFWDLSPQYF. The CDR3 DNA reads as TGCGCCAGCAGCTTTTGGGACCTGAGTCCCCAGTACTTC.